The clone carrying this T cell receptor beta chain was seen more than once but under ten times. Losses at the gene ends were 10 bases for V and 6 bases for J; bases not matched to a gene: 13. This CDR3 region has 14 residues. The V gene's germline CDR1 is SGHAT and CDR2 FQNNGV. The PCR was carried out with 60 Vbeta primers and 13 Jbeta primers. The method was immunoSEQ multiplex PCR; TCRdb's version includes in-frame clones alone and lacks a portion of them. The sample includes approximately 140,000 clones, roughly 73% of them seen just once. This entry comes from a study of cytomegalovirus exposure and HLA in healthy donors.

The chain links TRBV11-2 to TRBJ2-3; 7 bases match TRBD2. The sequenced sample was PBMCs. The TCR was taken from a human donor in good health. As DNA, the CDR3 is TGTGCCACCCGCCTGTTAGGGCGGGGGGATACGCAGTATTTT. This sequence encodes CATRLLGRGDTQYF.